This T cell receptor (beta chain) appears in the sequencing data of a study of response to subunit inactivated influenza vaccine. TCRdb redid the calling of the RT-PCR reads with MiXCR, one entry per CDR3 protein. The sample records about 830,000 distinct CDR3 sequences, around 18% being singletons. The TCR comes from a man in his forties or fifties who received an inactivated influenza vaccine. Sequencing was performed on PBMCs from blood, taken roughly 5 days after vaccination.

CDR3 residues: CASSEGFFEQYF. As DNA, the CDR3 is TGTGCCAGCAGTGAAGGGTTTTTCGAGCAGTACTTC. J is TRBJ2-7 and V is TRBV6-1; unclear D gene. The germline gives CDR1 MNHNS, CDR2 SASEGT. V shed 1 base and J shed 6 bases, with 7 bases lying between them. This CDR3 has 12 amino acids.